These 29 T cell receptor beta chains came from one sample sequenced in a study of shared clonotypes between healthy human individuals. Produced via immunoSEQ multiplex PCR; TCRdb's table is partial and in-frame only. The sample shows some 2,400,000 clones, roughly 95% of them seen only once. Sequenced input: naive CD4+ T cells sorted from blood. Subset denoted: CD45RA+ positively selected. The receptors shown here come from a man aged 18 to 29 in good health.

The chain is built from TRBV5-6 and TRBJ1-2, with 10 bases fitting TRBD1. The trim removed 5 bases at V and 0 bases at J, leaving 7 bases unmatched. Germline V gene lookup returns CDR1 SGHDT and CDR2 YYEEEE. The length of the CDR3 is 16 residues. CDR3 coding DNA: TGTGCCAGCAGGGACTCCGGGACAGGGGCTAACTATGGCTACACCTTC. This codes for CASRDSGTGANYGYTF.

V and J are TRBV19 and TRBJ2-7; 7 bases map to TRBD1. There are 14 residues in the CDR3. V was clipped by 7 bases and J by 0 bases; unmatched bases: 6. Germline CDR1 is LNHDA and CDR2 is SQIVND (reference sequence). The CDR3 sequence: CASKRGTDSYEQYF. The CDR3 DNA is TGTGCCAGTAAAAGAGGGACAGACTCCTACGAGCAGTACTTC.

The CDR3 sequence is CASSYQGGPVGQYF. The CDR3 coding sequence is TGTGCCAGCAGTTATCAGGGGGGGCCCGTTGGGCAGTATTTT. This rearrangement joins TRBV7-9 to TRBJ2-3; D might be TRBD1 or TRBD2, each matching 7 bases. Germline V gene sequence: CDR1 SEHNR, CDR2 FQNEAQ (reference sequence). CDR3 length: 14 residues. V lost 6 bases, J lost 11 bases, and 21 bases lay in between.

The chain joins TRBV7-9 to TRBJ2-7; D is possibly TRBD2 (6 bases). The CDR3 has 13 residues. The V end was cut by 4 bases, the J end by 6 bases, with 13 bases between. CDR1 is SEHNR and CDR2 is FQNEAQ in the germline V gene (reference sequence). Here the CDR3 DNA reads TGTGCCAGCAGCTCCCCAACGGAGGGCGAGCAGTACTTC. It encodes CASSSPTEGEQYF.

The chain links TRBV2 to TRBJ2-7; 7 positions match TRBD1. Germline CDR1 SNHLY, CDR2 FYNNEI. Trimming cost V 4 bases and J 4 bases; bases outside gene matches: 4. This CDR3 has 13 residues. CDR3 nucleotides: TGTGCCAGCAGTGCCCAGACAGGGTACGAGCAGTACTTC. It codes for CASSAQTGYEQYF. The whole variable domain, remainder taken from reference TRBV2 and TRBJ2-7, is EPEVTQTPSHQVTQMGQEVILRCVPISNHLYFYWYRQILGQKVEFLVSFYNNEISEKSEIFDDQFSVERPDGSNFTLKIRSTKLEDSAMYFCASSAQTGYEQYFGPGTRLTVT.

This chain joins TRBV6-1 and TRBJ1-1, with TRBD1 matching over 11 bases. Germline V lookup: CDR1 MNHNS, CDR2 SASEGT. CDR3 size: 15 residues. V was clipped by 6 bases and J by 0 bases; unmatched bases: 3. Here the CDR3 reads CASRGTGGMNTEAFF. CDR3 nucleotide sequence: TGTGCCAGCAGGGGGACAGGGGGGATGAACACTGAAGCTTTCTTT.

V is TRBV28 and J is TRBJ2-5, with 8 bases identical to TRBD1. With V trimmed by 6 bases and J by 5 bases, 8 bases remained unmatched. CDR3 length equals 14 residues. From germline, CDR1 is MDHEN and CDR2 SYDVKM. The CDR3 sequence is CASSSPGGGETQYF. The CDR3 DNA reads as TGTGCCAGCAGCTCCCCAGGGGGCGGGGAGACCCAGTACTTC.

The chain links TRBV13 to TRBJ2-5; 9 positions match TRBD1. The CDR3 runs 13 residues. Losses at the gene ends were 8 bases for V and 5 bases for J; bases not matched to a gene: 6. Looked up from germline, CDR1 is PRHDT and CDR2 is FYEKMQ (reference sequence). CDR3 DNA: TGTGCCAGCCGGGACAGGGATATGGAGACCCAGTACTTC. It specifies CASRDRDMETQYF.

In regard to this clone: This same CDR3 is encoded by further DNA sequences in the sample. Written as DNA, the CDR3 is TGTGCCAGCAGCTTAGCCGGACAGGGAATAAATTCACCCCTCCACTTT. The encoded protein is CASSLAGQGINSPLHF. V and J are TRBV7-8 and TRBJ1-6; 8 bases are a match to TRBD1. The CDR3 length is 16 residues. CDR1 is SGHVS, CDR2 FQNEAQ, per germline. V shed 0 bases, J shed 7 bases, and the junction held 5 bases outside the gene matches.

As regards this clone: The same CDR3 also results from other DNA sequences found in this sample. J is TRBJ2-7 and V is TRBV7-2, with TRBD2 as a possible D gene (6 bases). Germline-derived CDR1 and CDR2 are SGHTA and FQGNSA. Trimming left V 1 base short and J 4 bases short, with 8 bases between. The CDR3 extends over 13 amino acids. The CDR3 sequence: CASSLVAGYEQYF. The CDR3 region has the DNA TGTGCCAGCAGCTTAGTCGCGGGGTACGAGCAGTACTTC.

The chain is built from TRBV6-1 and TRBJ2-7, with D possibly being TRBD2 (6 bases). In germline, CDR1 is MNHNS, CDR2 SASEGT. Trimming left V 5 bases short and J 2 bases short, with 13 bases between. The CDR3 has 14 residues. In nucleotides, the CDR3 is TGTGCCAGCAGTCCGCAGGGAGGCCCCTACGAGCAGTACTTC. Protein product: CASSPQGGPYEQYF.

Points on this clone: An end of the junction differs from the germline gene, which may be a read error. This sequence joins TRBV28 and TRBJ1-2; the D is unclear. The CDR3 runs 15 residues. From germline, CDR1 is MDHEN and CDR2 SYDVKM. CDR3 nucleotide sequence: TGTGCCAGCGGTTTAACGGGTACAGCTGGCTATGGCTACACCTTC. Protein sequence: CASGLTGTAGYGYTF.

This rearrangement joins TRBV5-1 to TRBJ2-1; D may correspond to TRBD1 or TRBD2 (6 bases each). CDR1 and CDR2 (germline): SGHRS, YFSETQ. Trimming removed 1 base at V and 6 bases at J, with 14 bases between. This CDR3 has 15 amino acids. The CDR3 DNA is TGCGCCAGCAGCTTGTCGGGGGCTCCCTCCAATGAGCAGTTCTTC. It specifies CASSLSGAPSNEQFF.

This clone was detected only a few times. The same CDR3 arises from other DNA sequences in this sample as well. This chain links TRBV28 with TRBJ1-1; D is perhaps TRBD1 (5 bases). CDR3 size: 11 residues. CDR1 is MDHEN and CDR2 is SYDVKM in the germline V gene. The ends were cut back, 8 bases at V and 1 base at J, with 5 bases in the middle. The CDR3 here is CASGGNTEAFF. The CDR3 DNA follows: TGTGCCAGCGGGGGGAACACTGAAGCTTTCTTT. Full variable domain (outside the CDR3, taken from reference TRBV28 and TRBJ1-1): DVKVTQSSRYLVKRTGEKVFLECVQDMDHENMFWYRQDPGLGLRLIYFSYDVKMKEKGDIPEGYSVSREKKERFSLILESASTNQTSMYLCASGGNTEAFFGQGTRLTVV.

A word on this clone: A read error may produce the germline difference seen at one junction end. V is TRBV7-7 and J is TRBJ2-5; TRBD1 matches 11 bases. Germline V gives CDR1 SSHAT, CDR2 FNYEAQ (reference sequence). The CDR3 sequence is 14 residues long. The CDR3, as DNA: TGTGCTAGCAGTACCGGGACAGGGGGAGAGACCCAGTACTTC. It translates to CASSTGTGGETQYF.

The rearrangement links TRBV7-8 to TRBJ2-3, with TRBD2 matching over 11 bases. The germline V gene encodes CDR1 SGHVS and CDR2 FQNEAQ. V lost 5 bases and J lost 2; bases outside the gene matches: 15. CDR3 length: 19 residues. The CDR3 DNA reads TGTGCCAGCAGCCCGAGGTGGGGGACTAGCGGATTCACCACAGATACGCAGTATTTT. Amino acid sequence: CASSPRWGTSGFTTDTQYF.

The chain's CDR3 is CASSLEAGSPGGNTIYF. The CDR3 DNA sequence: TGCGCCAGCAGCTTGGAGGCCGGATCCCCTGGAGGAAACACCATATATTTT. V is TRBV5-1 and J is TRBJ1-3; D is ambiguous. CDR1 is SGHRS and CDR2 is YFSETQ in the germline V gene. The CDR3 runs 17 residues. With 0 bases removed from V and 4 bases from J, the gap between germline ends came to 17 bases.

The V call is TRBV25-1, the J call TRBJ2-1; TRBD1 matches 8 bases. The CDR3 loop spans 15 amino acids. V lost 2 bases, J lost 3 bases, and 3 bases stayed unmatched. Looked up from germline, CDR1 is MGHDK and CDR2 is SYGVNS. The chain's CDR3 is CASSEQGANYNEQFF. CDR3 in DNA: TGTGCCAGCAGTGAACAGGGGGCCAACTACAATGAGCAGTTCTTC.

V and J are TRBV7-2 and TRBJ2-3; D is possibly TRBD1 (6 bases). Trimming took off 2 bases at V and 3 bases at J, with 12 bases between the two ends. Germline loops: CDR1 SGHTA, CDR2 FQGNSA. The CDR3 consists of 15 residues. The CDR3 bases are TGTGCCAGCAGCTTAAACAGGGTAGGGACAGATACGCAGTATTTT. It encodes CASSLNRVGTDTQYF.

This clone was recorded once. This chain links TRBV4-1 with TRBJ2-1; 8 bases align to TRBD2. This CDR3 region has 17 residues. Trimming removed 4 bases from V and 7 bases from J; junction bases left unmatched: 15. CDR1 is MGHRA and CDR2 is YSYEKL in the germline V gene. The DNA of the CDR3 is TGCGCCAGCAGCCGAGCCGGGACTAGATCCCTCACGAATGAGCAGTTCTTC. Its translation is CASSRAGTRSLTNEQFF.

This chain joins TRBV5-4 and TRBJ1-2, with D possibly TRBD1 on 5 matching bases. Germline-derived CDR1 and CDR2 are SGHNT and YYREEE (reference sequence). V shed 0 bases and J shed 8 bases, with 17 bases lying between them. The CDR3 spans 15 residues. The DNA of the CDR3 is TGTGCCAGCAGCTTGGACCCAGGGTCGACGGGGGGCTACACCTTC. It is translated as CASSLDPGSTGGYTF.

This chain links TRBV18 with TRBJ1-3, with a weak D call TRBD1 (5 bases). Between the trimmed V and J ends, which lost 0 bases and 7 bases, there was a span of 19 bases. This CDR3 has 17 residues. Germline CDR1 and CDR2: KGHSH and LQKENI. The DNA of the CDR3 is TGTGCCAGCTCACCACCAGTGACAGCCCCTCTGGGGAACACCATATATTTT. Amino acid sequence: CASSPPVTAPLGNTIYF. The full variable domain, rest sourced from reference TRBV18 and TRBJ1-3, is NAGVMQNPRHLVRRRGQEARLRCSPMKGHSHVYWYRQLPEEGLKFMVYLQKENIIDESGMPKERFSAEFPKEGPSILRIQQVVRGDSAAYFCASSPPVTAPLGNTIYFGEGSWLTVV.

This rearrangement joins TRBV7-2 to TRBJ2-7; possible D gene TRBD1, 5 bases. Trimming pared 5 bases from V and 3 bases from J, leaving 17 bases between. Germline CDR1 reads SGHTA; CDR2 reads FQGNSA. The length of the CDR3 is 15 residues. CDR3 in amino acids: CASSPDSTRFYEQYF. The CDR3 DNA follows: TGTGCCAGCAGCCCAGACAGTACAAGGTTCTACGAGCAGTACTTC.

This chain links TRBV6-1 with TRBJ1-1, with 10 bases aligning to TRBD1. With V trimmed by 4 bases and J by 3 bases, 5 bases remained unmatched. Germline lookup yields CDR1 MNHNS and CDR2 SASEGT. The CDR3 totals 15 residues. For the CDR3, the DNA is TGTGCCAGCAGTGCCTGGACAGGGGGGGACACTGAAGCTTTCTTT. Protein: CASSAWTGGDTEAFF.

The rearrangement uses TRBV7-9 and TRBJ1-5; 9 bases map to TRBD1. The CDR3 has 14 residues. Looked up from germline, CDR1 is SEHNR and CDR2 is FQNEAQ (reference sequence). The ends lost 2 bases at V and 5 bases at J; junction bases unmatched: 1. CDR3 sequence reads: CASSLRDRDQPQHF. CDR3 coding DNA: TGTGCCAGCAGCTTAAGGGACAGGGATCAGCCCCAGCATTTT.

This clone appeared once. The V call is TRBV5-4, the J call TRBJ2-3; 7 nucleotides align to TRBD2. V lost 2 bases, J lost 10 bases, and 16 bases stayed unmatched. The V gene's germline CDR1 is SGHNT and CDR2 YYREEE (reference sequence). The CDR3 loop spans 16 amino acids. DNA for the CDR3: TGTGCCAGCAGCTTACTCAGCGGGACCGGTCTAGTGCCGCAGTATTTT. This translates into CASSLLSGTGLVPQYF.

This chain links TRBV19 with TRBJ2-3, with D possibly TRBD2 on 5 matching bases. There are 14 residues in the CDR3. V lost 2 bases and J 3 bases, leaving 9 bases between the germline ends. Per the germline V gene, CDR1 is LNHDA and CDR2 is SQIVND (reference sequence). The CDR3 nucleotides are TGTGCCAGTAGTATAACCCCGGGGACAGATACGCAGTATTTT. Amino acids: CASSITPGTDTQYF.

This sequence joins TRBV18 and TRBJ1-4; D not certain. From germline, CDR1 is KGHSH and CDR2 LQKENI. The CDR3 totals 15 residues. V was pared by 10 bases and J by 0 bases, with 15 bases between. CDR3 coding DNA: TGTGCCACTACCCCGGGTCTTGCAACTAATGAAAAACTGTTTTTT. It encodes CATTPGLATNEKLFF.

CDR3 in amino acids: CASSHLPGLAEGKETQYF. The CDR3 coding sequence is TGCGCCAGCAGCCATCTCCCGGGACTAGCGGAGGGGAAAGAGACCCAGTACTTC. The chain joins TRBV4-1 to TRBJ2-5, with 11 nucleotides matching TRBD2. Germline V gives CDR1 MGHRA, CDR2 YSYEKL. Unmatched junction bases numbered 12, after V lost 3 bases and J lost 3 bases. CDR3 length: 18 amino acids.